Shown below are 2 T cell receptor beta chains from a single sample sequenced in a study of cytomegalovirus exposure and HLA in healthy donors. The PCR employed 60 Vbeta primers together with 13 Jbeta primers. The data were produced by immunoSEQ multiplex PCR, yet TCRdb's version contains in-frame clones alone and is incomplete. The table has more than 95,000 clones, around 77% seen once. Sequenced sample: PBMCs. These receptors came from a woman in her thirties or forties in good health and CMV-seropositive.

This rearrangement joins TRBV6-5 to TRBJ2-3; 9 nucleotides agree with TRBD2. V was clipped by 7 bases and J by 3 bases; unmatched bases: 8. Germline V lookup: CDR1 MNHEY, CDR2 SVGAGI. This CDR3 has 15 amino acids. CDR3 bases: TGTGCCAGCAAGGGCGGGAGGGCCGGGACAGATACGCAGTATTTT. This codes for CASKGGRAGTDTQYF.

A word on this clone: No DNA is shown, since the ends of the CDR3 on it are uncertain; the CDR3 is the one TCRdb lists. The chain employs TRBV21-1 and TRBJ1-6; TRBD1, the table's D call, lacks a check against the DNA. TRBV21-1 is annotated as a pseudogene. The CDR3 has 13 residues if both end residues are counted. Here the CDR3 reads CASSKVEVGQGSF.